Presented here are 30 T cell receptor beta chains from one specimen sequenced in a study of cytomegalovirus exposure and HLA in healthy donors. The PCR contained 60 Vbeta and 13 Jbeta primers. The assay was immunoSEQ multiplex PCR, and TCRdb's table has in-frame clones only and misses some. Of some 140,000 clones in the sample, roughly 70% are singletons; the top ten hold 1.5% to 2%. Specimen: PBMCs. These receptors were taken from a human donor in good health.

The chain combines TRBV5-1 with TRBJ2-1; 8 bases agree with TRBD1. V was clipped by 0 bases and J by 2 bases; unmatched bases: 7. Germline V gives CDR1 SGHRS, CDR2 YFSETQ. This CDR3 region has 17 residues. CDR3 in amino acids: CASSLVGTGWTYNEQFF. CDR3 DNA: TGCGCCAGCAGCTTGGTGGGGACAGGCTGGACCTACAATGAGCAGTTCTTC.

This sequence joins TRBV20-1 and TRBJ2-5; D remains unclear. The CDR3 runs 11 residues. With 3 bases removed from V and 9 bases from J, the gap between germline ends came to 11 bases. Germline CDR1 reads DFQATT; CDR2 reads SNEGSKA (reference sequence). The CDR3 coding sequence is TGCAGTGCTAGTGGGCCGTCGGCCCAGTACTTC. Amino acids: CSASGPSAQYF.

The chain has TRBV5-4 and TRBJ2-5, with TRBD1 matching 7 bases. Judging by the DNA end, TRBJ2-7 fits better; the J call may be wrong. The CDR3 sequence is 15 residues long. CDR1 is SGHNT and CDR2 is YYREEE in the germline V gene (reference sequence). CDR3 DNA sequence: TGTGCCAGCAGCTCTTTGGCAGGGGGATCCTACGAGCAGTACTTC. Protein: CASSSLAGGSYEQYF.

The rearrangement joins TRBV4-1 to TRBJ2-5, with 9 bases aligning to TRBD2. CDR1 is MGHRA and CDR2 is YSYEKL in the germline V gene. Unmatched junction bases numbered 6, after V lost 4 bases and J lost 3 bases. CDR3 length: 15 amino acids. For the CDR3, the DNA is TGCGCCAGCAGCCCGGGCGGGAGGGAAGAAGAGACCCAGTACTTC. Encoded protein: CASSPGGREEETQYF.

This clone was observed a single time. The chain couples TRBV7-2 to TRBJ2-1; D possibly corresponds to TRBD1 (5 bases). Trimming left V 0 bases short and J 10 bases short, with 16 bases between. Germline V gives CDR1 SGHTA, CDR2 FQGNSA. CDR3 size: 15 residues. The CDR3 DNA reads TGTGCCAGCAGCTTAGCTCAGGGAAAATGGGGAGAGCAGTTCTTC. This sequence encodes CASSLAQGKWGEQFF.

The V gene is TRBV27, the J gene TRBJ2-5, with D maybe TRBD2 (6 bases). The CDR3 runs 15 residues. Germline V lookup: CDR1 MNHEY, CDR2 SMNVEV (reference sequence). The V and J ends lost 7 bases and 5 bases respectively, with 20 bases between them. CDR3 region: CASMPLELGRETQYF. CDR3 in DNA: TGTGCCAGCATGCCCCTCGAACTTGGGAGGGAGACCCAGTACTTC.

The count of this clone is one. The chain has TRBV6-1 and TRBJ2-7, with TRBD2 matching 12 bases. The trim removed 3 bases at V and 1 base at J, leaving 7 bases unmatched. Germline values: CDR1 MNHNS, CDR2 SASEGT. The CDR3 covers 17 residues. The CDR3 here is CASSDPRTSGKSYEQYF. CDR3 in DNA: TGTGCCAGCAGTGACCCTCGGACTAGCGGGAAATCCTACGAGCAGTACTTC.

CDR3 coding DNA: TGCAGCGCCTTGACTCCACATCACTCCTACGAGCAGTACTTC. Translation gives CSALTPHHSYEQYF. The V and J genes are TRBV29-1 and TRBJ2-7; D gene uncertain. Germline CDR1 is SQVTM and CDR2 is ANQGSEA. This CDR3 region has 14 residues. Between the trimmed V and J ends, which lost 7 bases and 0 bases, there was a span of 16 bases.

V gene TRBV5-1 combines with J gene TRBJ2-5; 7 bases are a match to TRBD2. In germline, CDR1 is SGHRS, CDR2 YFSETQ. Unmatched junction bases numbered 9, after V lost 5 bases and J lost 2 bases. CDR3 size: 15 residues. The CDR3 sequence is CASSPRLSGQETQYF. The CDR3 DNA is TGCGCCAGCAGTCCACGTCTTAGCGGGCAAGAGACCCAGTACTTC.

The V call is TRBV18, the J call TRBJ2-1; 9 bases match TRBD1. Germline CDR1 reads KGHSH; CDR2 reads LQKENI. The CDR3 has 14 residues. The junction had 2 bases not matched to a gene; V was cut back by 3 bases and J by 5 bases. This CDR3 reads CASSPGTGNNEQFF. The CDR3 DNA is TGTGCCAGCTCACCTGGGACAGGGAACAATGAGCAGTTCTTC.

A remark on this clone: Other nucleotide sequences in the sample specify the same CDR3. The rearrangement joins TRBV28 to TRBJ1-2, with 7 nucleotides matching TRBD1. The CDR3 length is 14 residues. The germline gives CDR1 MDHEN, CDR2 SYDVKM. The trim removed 2 bases at V and 5 bases at J, leaving 5 bases unmatched. The CDR3 DNA reads as TGTGCCAGCAGTTTAGGGGCAGGGGGATATGGCTACACCTTC. As protein: CASSLGAGGYGYTF.

The chain joins TRBV11-2 to TRBJ1-4, with D maybe TRBD1 (6 bases). The V gene's germline CDR1 is SGHAT and CDR2 FQNNGV. Trimming took 4 bases from V and 2 from J, leaving 17 bases between them. The CDR3 covers 17 residues. The CDR3 protein is CASSSQGGGATNEKLFF. DNA for the CDR3: TGTGCCAGCAGCTCCCAGGGCGGGGGCGCGACTAATGAAAAACTGTTTTTT.

The chain carries TRBV7-3 and TRBJ2-2; tentative D call: TRBD1 (5 bases). Trimming took 0 bases from V and 6 from J, leaving 11 bases between them. Germline lookup yields CDR1 SGHTA and CDR2 FQGTGA. The CDR3 contains 15 residues. For the CDR3, the DNA is TGTGCCAGCAGCTTAACGGTCTCAGGGCCCGGGGAGCTGTTTTTT. Amino acid sequence: CASSLTVSGPGELFF.

This clone has only one observation. V gene TRBV19 combines with J gene TRBJ1-5; TRBD1 is a possible D gene (5 bases). Germline V gives CDR1 LNHDA, CDR2 SQIVND (reference sequence). CDR3 length: 13 residues. Trimming removed 5 bases at V and 1 base at J, with 6 bases between. The CDR3 spells CASSQGSNQPQHF. DNA for the CDR3: TGTGCCAGTAGTCAGGGCAGCAATCAGCCCCAGCATTTT.

This chain's CDR3 is CASSGGTSGIEQFF. DNA for the CDR3: TGTGCCAGTAGTGGCGGGACTAGCGGGATTGAGCAGTTCTTC. The rearrangement links TRBV19 to TRBJ2-1, with 13 bases matching TRBD2. V dropped 5 bases and J dropped 9; count of bases not matched to a gene: 4. Per germline, CDR1 LNHDA and CDR2 SQIVND (reference sequence). This CDR3 has 14 amino acids.

The V gene is TRBV2, the J gene TRBJ2-1, with 9 bases matching TRBD2. The CDR3 runs 15 residues. Unmatched junction bases numbered 11, after V lost 4 bases and J lost 10 bases. Germline V gene data show CDR1 as SNHLY and CDR2 as FYNNEI. CDR3 bases: TGTGCCAGCAGTGGGGTAGCGGGAGCAGCGGGCGAGCAGTTCTTC. As protein: CASSGVAGAAGEQFF.

The CDR3 reads CASSDRATGEETQYF. CDR3 DNA: TGTGCCAGCAGCGATCGGGCGACAGGGGAAGAGACCCAGTACTTC. The chain recombines TRBV6-6 with TRBJ2-5; 8 bases are a match to TRBD1. The CDR3 consists of 15 residues. Germline CDR1 MNHNY, CDR2 SVGAGI (reference sequence). J gave up 3 bases and V 6 bases, and 9 bases lay outside the gene matches.

A few counts support this clone. The J gene is TRBJ1-4, the V gene TRBV14; D is ambiguous. Germline lookup yields CDR1 SGHDN and CDR2 FVKESK. The CDR3 loop spans 13 amino acids. Trimming removed 0 bases from V and 8 bases from J, with 7 bases in between. The CDR3 DNA sequence: TGTGCCAGCAGCCAAGACAGGATGGAAAAACTGTTTTTT. Its protein is CASSQDRMEKLFF.

The V call is TRBV5-1, the J call TRBJ1-4; D remains ambiguous. Between the trimmed V and J ends, which lost 0 bases and 8 bases, there was a span of 14 bases. The V gene's germline CDR1 is SGHRS and CDR2 YFSETQ. The CDR3 covers 15 residues. CDR3 DNA: TGCGCCAGCAGCTTGGGCGCCGGGGTGGGGGAAAAACTGTTTTTT. Translated, it gives CASSLGAGVGEKLFF.

The V gene is TRBV11-3, the J gene TRBJ2-1; D gene ambiguous. V dropped 3 bases and J dropped 5 bases, with 8 bases sitting between them. The V gene's germline CDR1 is SGHNT and CDR2 YENEEA. The CDR3 covers 13 residues. CDR3 DNA sequence: TGTGCCAGCAGCTTTGGGCCCAACAATGAGCAGTTCTTC. It encodes CASSFGPNNEQFF.

This rearrangement joins TRBV15 to TRBJ2-7; maybe TRBD2 (5 bases). The CDR3 is 13 residues long. With 8 bases removed from V and 5 bases from J, the gap between germline ends came to 16 bases. Germline V lookup: CDR1 LNHNV, CDR2 YYDKDF (reference sequence). The CDR3 DNA is TGTGCCACCGCGGGCTTAAGACGGGACGAGCAGTACTTC. It yields the protein CATAGLRRDEQYF.

This clone was seen a few times. This sequence joins TRBV27 and TRBJ2-2; D perhaps matches TRBD2 (5 bases). Per the germline V gene, CDR1 is MNHEY and CDR2 is SMNVEV (reference sequence). V shed 3 bases and J shed 4 bases, with 21 bases lying between them. The CDR3 totals 18 residues. The CDR3 protein is CASSFRLVGVMSTGELFF. CDR3 in DNA: TGTGCCAGCAGTTTTCGCTTGGTGGGAGTTATGAGCACCGGGGAGCTGTTTTTT.

In the case of this clone: This CDR3 is also generated by other DNA sequences in the sample. The chain uses TRBV27 and TRBJ2-7; 8 nucleotides agree with TRBD1. The V and J ends lost 6 bases and 4 bases, in that order; junction bases with no gene match: 5. CDR3 size: 13 residues. Germline V gives CDR1 MNHEY, CDR2 SMNVEV (reference sequence). DNA for the CDR3: TGTGCCAGCAGGGGTCAGGGGGCATACGAGCAGTACTTC. Amino acid sequence: CASRGQGAYEQYF.

The CDR3 reads CASSRTVGDTQYF. The CDR3 DNA reads as TGTGCCAGCAGCAGGACAGTAGGAGATACGCAGTATTTT. V gene TRBV6-5 combines with J gene TRBJ2-3; a possible D gene is TRBD1 (6 bases). V lost 6 bases and J lost 5, with 12 bases in between. The CDR3 is made up of 13 amino acids. CDR1 and CDR2 from the germline V gene are MNHEY and SVGAGI.

The chain is built from TRBV9 and TRBJ2-1, with 12 bases aligning to TRBD2. The CDR3 is made up of 16 amino acids. Looked up from germline, CDR1 is SGDLS and CDR2 is YYNGEE. Losses at the gene ends were 4 bases for V and 4 bases for J; bases not matched to a gene: 6. The CDR3 sequence: CASSIRTSGKYNEQFF. CDR3 sequence (DNA): TGTGCCAGCAGCATTCGGACTAGCGGGAAATACAATGAGCAGTTCTTC.

The chain employs TRBV19 and TRBJ1-2; tentative D call: TRBD1 (5 bases). V gave up 4 bases and J gave up 2 bases, with 11 bases separating them. CDR1 and CDR2 (germline): LNHDA, SQIVND (reference sequence). The CDR3 loop spans 14 amino acids. The DNA of the CDR3 is TGTGCCAGTAGTAACAGGAGAGGAAACTATGGCTACACCTTC. It is translated as CASSNRRGNYGYTF.

This clone has a handful of counts. The V call is TRBV10-1, the J call TRBJ2-7, with D unresolved. Trimming left V 0 bases short and J 0 bases short, with 9 bases between. There are 15 residues in the CDR3. Looked up from germline, CDR1 is WNHNN and CDR2 is SYGVQD (reference sequence). Here the CDR3 DNA reads TGCGCCAGCAGTGAGTCGAAGCCCGGCTCCTACGAGCAGTACTTC. It yields the protein CASSESKPGSYEQYF.

This chain joins TRBV7-2 and TRBJ2-1, with D possibly TRBD2 on 6 matching bases. Germline loops: CDR1 SGHTA, CDR2 FQGNSA. Trimming cost V 1 base and J 10 bases, with 14 bases left between them. The CDR3 is 14 amino acids. The CDR3 loop reads CASSLGPAGREQFF. As DNA, the CDR3 is TGTGCCAGCAGCTTAGGGCCTGCGGGGCGGGAGCAGTTCTTC.

This clone was picked up a small number of times. The chain recombines TRBV29-1 with TRBJ2-5; perhaps TRBD1 as D (6 bases). The CDR3 spans 11 residues. The V gene's germline CDR1 is SQVTM and CDR2 ANQGSEA. V lost 6 bases and J 7 bases, leaving 12 bases between the germline ends. CDR3 in amino acids: CSVPKGVTQYF. CDR3 bases: TGCAGCGTCCCAAAGGGGGTGACCCAGTACTTC.

This chain uses TRBV6-4 with TRBJ2-2, with a weak D call TRBD2 (5 bases). The CDR3 sequence is 13 residues long. V lost 4 bases and J lost 6, with 9 bases in between. CDR1 and CDR2 from the germline V gene are MRHNA and SNTAGT. CDR3 sequence reads: CASSGEGAGELFF. CDR3 DNA: TGTGCCAGCAGTGGCGAGGGTGCCGGGGAGCTGTTTTTT.